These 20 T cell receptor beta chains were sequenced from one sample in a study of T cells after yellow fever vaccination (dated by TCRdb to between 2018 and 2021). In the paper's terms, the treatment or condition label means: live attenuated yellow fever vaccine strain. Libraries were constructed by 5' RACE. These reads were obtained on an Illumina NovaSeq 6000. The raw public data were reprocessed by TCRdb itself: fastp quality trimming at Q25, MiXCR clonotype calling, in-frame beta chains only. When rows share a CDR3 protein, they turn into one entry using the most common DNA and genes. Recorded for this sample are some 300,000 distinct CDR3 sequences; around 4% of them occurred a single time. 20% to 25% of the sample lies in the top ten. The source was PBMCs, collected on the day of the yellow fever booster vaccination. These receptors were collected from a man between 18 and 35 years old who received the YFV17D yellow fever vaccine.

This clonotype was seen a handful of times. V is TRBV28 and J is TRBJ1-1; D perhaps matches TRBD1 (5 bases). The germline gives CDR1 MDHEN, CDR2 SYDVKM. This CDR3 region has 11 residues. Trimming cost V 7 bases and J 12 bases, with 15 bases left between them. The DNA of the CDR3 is TGTGCCAGCACCGCAGGGTCGGAAACTTTCTTT. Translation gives CASTAGSETFF.

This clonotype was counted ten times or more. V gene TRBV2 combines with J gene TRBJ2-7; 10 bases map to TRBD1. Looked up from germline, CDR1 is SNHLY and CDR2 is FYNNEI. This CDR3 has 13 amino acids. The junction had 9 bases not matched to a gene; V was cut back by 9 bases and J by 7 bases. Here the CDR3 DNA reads TGTGCCAGTGTCCAGGGACAGGGGACAGAGCAGTACTTC. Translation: CASVQGQGTEQYF. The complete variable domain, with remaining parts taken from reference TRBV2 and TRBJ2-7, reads EPEVTQTPSHQVTQMGQEVILRCVPISNHLYFYWYRQILGQKVEFLVSFYNNEISEKSEIFDDQFSVERPDGSNFTLKIRSTKLEDSAMYFCASVQGQGTEQYFGPGTRLTVT.

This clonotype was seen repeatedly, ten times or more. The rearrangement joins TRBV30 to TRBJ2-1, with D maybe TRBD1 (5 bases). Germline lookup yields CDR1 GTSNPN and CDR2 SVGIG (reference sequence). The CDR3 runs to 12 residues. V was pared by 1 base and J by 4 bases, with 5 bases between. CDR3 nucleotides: TGTGCCTGGAGTGACAGGTACAATGAGCAGTTCTTC. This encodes CAWSDRYNEQFF. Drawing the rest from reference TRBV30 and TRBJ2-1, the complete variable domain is SQTIHQWPATLVQPVGSPLSLECTVEGTSNPNLYWYRQAAGRGLQLLFYSVGIGQISSEVPQNLSASRPQDRQFILSSKKLLLSDSGFYLCAWSDRYNEQFFGPGTRLTVL.

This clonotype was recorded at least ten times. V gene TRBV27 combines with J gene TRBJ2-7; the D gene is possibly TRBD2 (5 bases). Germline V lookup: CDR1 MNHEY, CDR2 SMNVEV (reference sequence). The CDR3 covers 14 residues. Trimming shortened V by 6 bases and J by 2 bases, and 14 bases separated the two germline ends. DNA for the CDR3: TGTGCCAGCAGCCCCGGGGTTGGTACCTACGAGCAGTACGTC. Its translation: CASSPGVGTYEQYV.

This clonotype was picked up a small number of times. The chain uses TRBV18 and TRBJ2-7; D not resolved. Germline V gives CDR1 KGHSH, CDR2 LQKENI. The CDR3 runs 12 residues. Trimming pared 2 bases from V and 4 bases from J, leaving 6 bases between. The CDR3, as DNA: TGTGCCAGCTCACCAAATTTTTACGAGCAGTACGTC. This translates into CASSPNFYEQYV.

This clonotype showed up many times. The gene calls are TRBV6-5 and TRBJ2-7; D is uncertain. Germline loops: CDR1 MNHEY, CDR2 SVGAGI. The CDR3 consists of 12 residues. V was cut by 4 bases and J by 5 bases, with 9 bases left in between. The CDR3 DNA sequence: TGTGCCAGCAGTTTGACCCGGAACGAGCAGTACTTC. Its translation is CASSLTRNEQYF.

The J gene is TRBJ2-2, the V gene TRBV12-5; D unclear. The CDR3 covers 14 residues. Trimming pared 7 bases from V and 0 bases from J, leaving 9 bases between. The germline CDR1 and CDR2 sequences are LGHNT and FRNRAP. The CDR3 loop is CASAPFTNTGELFF. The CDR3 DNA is TGTGCTAGTGCCCCCTTCACGAACACCGGGGAGCTGTTTTTT.

The CDR3 bases are TGCGCCAGCAGCCCACCCAACCTGGAGCAGTTCTTC. It codes for CASSPPNLEQFF. The chain joins TRBV4-1 to TRBJ2-1, with D unresolved. The CDR3 extends over 12 amino acids. Deletions cut 4 bases from V and 10 bases from J, with 11 bases between. In germline, CDR1 is MGHRA, CDR2 YSYEKL.

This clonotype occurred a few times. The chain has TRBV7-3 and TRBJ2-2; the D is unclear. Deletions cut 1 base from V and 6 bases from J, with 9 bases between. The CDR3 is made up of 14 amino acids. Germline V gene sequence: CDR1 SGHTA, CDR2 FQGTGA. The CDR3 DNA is TGTGCCAGCAGCTTAAATGCGGTCGCCGGGGAGCTGTTTTTT. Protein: CASSLNAVAGELFF.

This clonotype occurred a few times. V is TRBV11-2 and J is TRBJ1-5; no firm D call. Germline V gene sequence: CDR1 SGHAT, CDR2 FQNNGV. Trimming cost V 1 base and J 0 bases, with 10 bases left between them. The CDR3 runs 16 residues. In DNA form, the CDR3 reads TGTGCCAGCAGCTTAGGGCGGCGGGCTAGCAATCAGCCCCAGCATTTT. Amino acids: CASSLGRRASNQPQHF. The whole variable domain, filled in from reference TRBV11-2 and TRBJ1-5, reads EAGVAQSPRYKIIEKRQSVAFWCNPISGHATLYWYQQILGQGPKLLIQFQNNGVVDDSQLPKDRFSAERLKGVDSTLKIQPAKLEDSAVYLCASSLGRRASNQPQHFGDGTRLSIL.

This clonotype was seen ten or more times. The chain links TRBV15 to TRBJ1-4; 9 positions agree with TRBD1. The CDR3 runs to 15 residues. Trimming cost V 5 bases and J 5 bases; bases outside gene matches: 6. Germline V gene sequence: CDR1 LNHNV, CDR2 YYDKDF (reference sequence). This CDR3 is CATSGYGTGNEKLFF. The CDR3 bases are TGTGCCACCAGCGGTTACGGGACAGGGAATGAAAAACTGTTTTTT. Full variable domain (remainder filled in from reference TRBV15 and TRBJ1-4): DAMVIQNPRYQVTQFGKPVTLSCSQTLNHNVMYWYQQKSSQAPKLLFHYYDKDFNNEADTPDNFQSRRPNTSFCFLDIRSPGLGDTAMYLCATSGYGTGNEKLFFGSGTQLSVL.

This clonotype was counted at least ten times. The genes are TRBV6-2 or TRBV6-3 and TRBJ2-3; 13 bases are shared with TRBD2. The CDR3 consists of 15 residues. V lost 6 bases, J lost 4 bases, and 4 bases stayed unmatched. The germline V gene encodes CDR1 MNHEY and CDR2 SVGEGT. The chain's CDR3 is CASSSTSGGADTQYF. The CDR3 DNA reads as TGTGCCAGCAGCTCAACTAGCGGGGGGGCAGATACGCAGTATTTT.

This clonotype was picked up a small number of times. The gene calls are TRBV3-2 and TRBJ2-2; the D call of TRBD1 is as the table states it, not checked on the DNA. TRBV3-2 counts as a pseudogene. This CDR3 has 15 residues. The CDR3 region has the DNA TGTGCCAGCAGCCGACAGACAACGTACACCGGGGAGCTGTTTTTT. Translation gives CASSRQTTYTGELFF.

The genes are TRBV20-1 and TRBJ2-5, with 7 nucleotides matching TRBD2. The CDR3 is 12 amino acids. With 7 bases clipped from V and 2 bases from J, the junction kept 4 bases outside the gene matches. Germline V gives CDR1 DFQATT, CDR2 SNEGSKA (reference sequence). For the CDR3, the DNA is TGCAGTGGGAGCGGGGAACAAGAGACCCAGTACTTC. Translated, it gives CSGSGEQETQYF.

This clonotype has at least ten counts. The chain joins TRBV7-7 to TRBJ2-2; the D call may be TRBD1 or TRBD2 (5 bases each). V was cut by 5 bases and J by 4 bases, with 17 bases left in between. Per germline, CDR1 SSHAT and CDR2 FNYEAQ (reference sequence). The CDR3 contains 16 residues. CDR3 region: CASSPRARESTGELFF. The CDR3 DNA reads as TGTGCCAGCAGCCCAAGAGCCAGGGAGTCCACCGGGGAGCTGTTTTTT.

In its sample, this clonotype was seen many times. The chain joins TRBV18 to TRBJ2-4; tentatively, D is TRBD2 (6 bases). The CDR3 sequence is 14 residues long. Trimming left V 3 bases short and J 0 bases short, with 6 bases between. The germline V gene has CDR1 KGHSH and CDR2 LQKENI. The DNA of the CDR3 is TGTGCCAGCTCACCGGGACTAGCCAAAAACATTCAGTACTTC. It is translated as CASSPGLAKNIQYF.

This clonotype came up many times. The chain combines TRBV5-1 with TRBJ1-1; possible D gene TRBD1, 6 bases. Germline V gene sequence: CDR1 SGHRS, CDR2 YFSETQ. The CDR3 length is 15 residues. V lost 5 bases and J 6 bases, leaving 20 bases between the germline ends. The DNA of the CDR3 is TGCGCCAGCAGATCTACCGGGACACTATGGGCTGAAGCTTTCTTT. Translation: CASRSTGTLWAEAFF.

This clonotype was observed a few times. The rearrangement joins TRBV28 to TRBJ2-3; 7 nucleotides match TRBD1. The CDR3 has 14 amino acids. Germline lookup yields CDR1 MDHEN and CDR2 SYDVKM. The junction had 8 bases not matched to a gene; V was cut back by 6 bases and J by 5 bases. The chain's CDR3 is CASRATGSGDTQYF. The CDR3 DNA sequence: TGTGCCAGCAGGGCGACAGGGTCTGGAGATACGCAGTATTTT.

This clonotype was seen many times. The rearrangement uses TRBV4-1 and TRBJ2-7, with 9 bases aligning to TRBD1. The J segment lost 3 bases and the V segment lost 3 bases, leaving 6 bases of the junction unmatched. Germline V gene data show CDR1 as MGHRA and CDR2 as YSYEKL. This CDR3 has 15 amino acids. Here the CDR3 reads CASSHTSGQGYEQYF. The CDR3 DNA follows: TGCGCCAGCAGCCATACATCGGGACAGGGCTACGAGCAGTACTTC.

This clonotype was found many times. The CDR3 DNA follows: TGTGCCAGCAGTTACCTTCCCCACACAGGGCAAGAGACCCAGTACTTC. This translates into CASSYLPHTGQETQYF. The chain is built from TRBV6-1 and TRBJ2-5; D possibly corresponds to TRBD1 (6 bases). Germline V gene data show CDR1 as MNHNS and CDR2 as SASEGT. V was shortened by 5 bases and J by 2 bases, with 18 bases between the two germline ends. This CDR3 contains 16 residues.